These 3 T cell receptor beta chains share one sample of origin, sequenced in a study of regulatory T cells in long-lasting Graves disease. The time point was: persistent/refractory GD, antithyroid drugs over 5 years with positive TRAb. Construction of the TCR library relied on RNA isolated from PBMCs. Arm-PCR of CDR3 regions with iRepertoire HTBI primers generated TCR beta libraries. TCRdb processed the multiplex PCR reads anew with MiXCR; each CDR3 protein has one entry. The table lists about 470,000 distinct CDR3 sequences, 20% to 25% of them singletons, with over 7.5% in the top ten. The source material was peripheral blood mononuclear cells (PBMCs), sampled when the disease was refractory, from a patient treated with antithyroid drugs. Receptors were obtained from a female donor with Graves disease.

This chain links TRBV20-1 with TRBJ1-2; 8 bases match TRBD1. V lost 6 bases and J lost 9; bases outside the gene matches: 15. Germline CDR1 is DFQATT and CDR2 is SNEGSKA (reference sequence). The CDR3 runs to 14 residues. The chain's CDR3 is CSATLQQGASSYTF. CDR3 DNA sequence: TGCAGTGCCACACTGCAGCAGGGGGCATCTAGCTACACCTTC.

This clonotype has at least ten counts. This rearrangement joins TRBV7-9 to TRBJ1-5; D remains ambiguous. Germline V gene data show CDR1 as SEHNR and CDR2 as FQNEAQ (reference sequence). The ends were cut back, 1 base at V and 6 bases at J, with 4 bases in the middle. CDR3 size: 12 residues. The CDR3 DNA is TGTGCCAGCAGCTTAGGTAGTCAGCCCCAGCATTTT. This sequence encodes CASSLGSQPQHF.

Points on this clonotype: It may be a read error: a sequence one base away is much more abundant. CDR3 sequence: CASSIRRGTQYF. The CDR3 DNA is TGTGCCAGCAGCATCCGACGGGGGACCCAGTACTTC. The chain links TRBV5-5 to TRBJ2-5; D is perhaps TRBD2 (5 bases). This CDR3 spans 12 amino acids. Germline lookup yields CDR1 SGHKS and CDR2 YYEKEE (reference sequence). Trimming took 4 bases from V and 7 from J, leaving 11 bases between them. Variable domain in full (rest from reference TRBV5-5 and TRBJ2-5): DAGVTQSPTHLIKTRGQQVTLRCSPISGHKSVSWYQQVLGQGPQFIFQYYEKEERGRGNFPDRFSARQFPNYSSELNVNALLLGDSALYLCASSIRRGTQYFGPGTRLLVL.